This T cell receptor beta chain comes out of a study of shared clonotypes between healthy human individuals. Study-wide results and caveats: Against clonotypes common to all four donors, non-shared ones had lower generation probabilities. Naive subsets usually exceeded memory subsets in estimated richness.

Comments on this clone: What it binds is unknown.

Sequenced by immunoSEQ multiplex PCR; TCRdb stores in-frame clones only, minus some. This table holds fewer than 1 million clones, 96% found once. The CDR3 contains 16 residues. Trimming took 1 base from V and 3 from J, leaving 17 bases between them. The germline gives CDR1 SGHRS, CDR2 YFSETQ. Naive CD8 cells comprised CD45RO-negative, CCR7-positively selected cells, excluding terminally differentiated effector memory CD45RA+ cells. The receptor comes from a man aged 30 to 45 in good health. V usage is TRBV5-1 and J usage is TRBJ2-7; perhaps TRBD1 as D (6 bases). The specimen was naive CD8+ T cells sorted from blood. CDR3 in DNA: TGCGCCAGCAGCTTGTCCCCCCGGGACAACGGCTACGAGCAGTACTTC. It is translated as CASSLSPRDNGYEQYF.